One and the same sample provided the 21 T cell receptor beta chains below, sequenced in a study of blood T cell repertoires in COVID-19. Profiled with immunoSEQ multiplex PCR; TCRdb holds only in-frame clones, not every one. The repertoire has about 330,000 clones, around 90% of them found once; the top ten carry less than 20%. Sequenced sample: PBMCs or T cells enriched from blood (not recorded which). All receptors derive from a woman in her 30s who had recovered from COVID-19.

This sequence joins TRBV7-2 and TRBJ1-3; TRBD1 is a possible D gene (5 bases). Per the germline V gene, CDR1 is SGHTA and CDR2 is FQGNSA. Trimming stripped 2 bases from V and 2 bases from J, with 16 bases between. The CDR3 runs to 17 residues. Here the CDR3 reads CASSLSPVWGAGNTIYF. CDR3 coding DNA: TGTGCCAGCAGCTTATCACCGGTGTGGGGGGCTGGAAACACCATATATTTT.

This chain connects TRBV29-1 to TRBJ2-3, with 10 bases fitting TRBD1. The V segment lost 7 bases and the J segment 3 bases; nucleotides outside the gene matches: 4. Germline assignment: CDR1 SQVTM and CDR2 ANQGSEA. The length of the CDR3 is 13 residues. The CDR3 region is CSADRGRTDTQYF. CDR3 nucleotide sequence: TGCAGCGCTGACAGGGGGCGGACAGATACGCAGTATTTT.

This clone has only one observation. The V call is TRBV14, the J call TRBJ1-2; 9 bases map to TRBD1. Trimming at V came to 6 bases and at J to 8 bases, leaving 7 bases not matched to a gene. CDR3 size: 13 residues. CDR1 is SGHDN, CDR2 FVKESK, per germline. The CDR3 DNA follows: TGTGCCAGCAGTCCAAGGACAGGGGAAGGCTACACCTTC. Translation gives CASSPRTGEGYTF.

Here the CDR3 reads CASNSYSGYGYTF. The CDR3 DNA sequence: TGTGCCAGCAACTCCTACAGTGGGTATGGCTACACCTTC. The rearrangement links TRBV11-2 to TRBJ1-2; D unresolved. Germline CDR1 is SGHAT and CDR2 is FQNNGV. CDR3 length equals 13 residues. The ends were cut back, 7 bases at V and 5 bases at J, with 14 bases in the middle.

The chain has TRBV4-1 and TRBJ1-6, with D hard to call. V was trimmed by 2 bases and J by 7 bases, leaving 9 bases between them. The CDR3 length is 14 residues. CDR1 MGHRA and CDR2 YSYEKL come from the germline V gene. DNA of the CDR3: TGCGCCAGCAGCCAACCGTTCGGGAATTCACCCCTCCACTTT. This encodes CASSQPFGNSPLHF.

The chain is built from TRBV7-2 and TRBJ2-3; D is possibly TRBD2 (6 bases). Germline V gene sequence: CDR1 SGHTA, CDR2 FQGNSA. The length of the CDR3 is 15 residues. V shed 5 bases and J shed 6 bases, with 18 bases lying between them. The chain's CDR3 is CASSPFSGTLDTQYF. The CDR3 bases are TGTGCCAGCAGCCCCTTTAGCGGTACACTTGATACGCAGTATTTT.

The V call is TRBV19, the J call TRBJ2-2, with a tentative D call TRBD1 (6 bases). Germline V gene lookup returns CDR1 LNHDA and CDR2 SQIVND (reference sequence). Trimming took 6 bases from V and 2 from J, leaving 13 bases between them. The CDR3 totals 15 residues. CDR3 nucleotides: TGTGCCAGTAGCCCCCCGGGACAAAACACCGGGGAGCTGTTTTTT. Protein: CASSPPGQNTGELFF. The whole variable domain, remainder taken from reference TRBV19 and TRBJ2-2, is DGGITQSPKYLFRKEGQNVTLSCEQNLNHDAMYWYRQDPGQGLRLIYYSQIVNDFQKGDIAEGYSVSREKKESFPLTVTSAQKNPTAFYLCASSPPGQNTGELFFGEGSRLTVL.

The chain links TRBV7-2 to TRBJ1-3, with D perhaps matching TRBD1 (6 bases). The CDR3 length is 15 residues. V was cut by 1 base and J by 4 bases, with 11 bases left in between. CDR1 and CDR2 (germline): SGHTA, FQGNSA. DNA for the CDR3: TGTGCCAGCAGCTTAGTATCAGGGGCCGGAAACACCATATATTTT. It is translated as CASSLVSGAGNTIYF.

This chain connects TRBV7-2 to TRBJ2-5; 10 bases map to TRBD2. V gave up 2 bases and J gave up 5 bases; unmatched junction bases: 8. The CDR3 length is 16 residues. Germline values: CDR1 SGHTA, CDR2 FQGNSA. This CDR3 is CASSLIAGGSSETQYF. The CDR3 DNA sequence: TGTGCCAGCAGCTTAATAGCGGGAGGTAGTTCGGAGACCCAGTACTTC.

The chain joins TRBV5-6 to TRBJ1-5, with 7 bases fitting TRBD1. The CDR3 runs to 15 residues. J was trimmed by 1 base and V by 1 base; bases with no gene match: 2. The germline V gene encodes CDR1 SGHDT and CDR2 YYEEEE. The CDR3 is CASSLRGRSNQPQHF. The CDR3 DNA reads TGTGCCAGCAGCTTGAGGGGGCGAAGCAATCAGCCCCAGCATTTT.

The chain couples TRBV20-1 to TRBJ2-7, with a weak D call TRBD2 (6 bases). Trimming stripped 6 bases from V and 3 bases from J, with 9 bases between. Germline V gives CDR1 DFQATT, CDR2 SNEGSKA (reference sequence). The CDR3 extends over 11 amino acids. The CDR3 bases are TGCAGTGCACTAGCTTACTACGAGCAGTACTTC. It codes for CSALAYYEQYF.

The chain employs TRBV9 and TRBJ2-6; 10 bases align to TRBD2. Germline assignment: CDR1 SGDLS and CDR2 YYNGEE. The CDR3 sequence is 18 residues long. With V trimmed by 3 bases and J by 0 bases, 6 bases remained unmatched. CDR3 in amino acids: CASSGVLAGGSGANVLTF. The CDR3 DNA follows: TGTGCCAGCAGCGGCGTCTTAGCGGGAGGCTCTGGGGCCAACGTCCTGACTTTC.

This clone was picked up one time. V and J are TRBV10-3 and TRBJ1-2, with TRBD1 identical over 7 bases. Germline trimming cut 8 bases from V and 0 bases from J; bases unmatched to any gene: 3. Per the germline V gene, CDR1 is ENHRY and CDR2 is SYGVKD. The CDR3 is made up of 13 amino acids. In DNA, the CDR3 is TGTGCCATCCGGGACAGTTCTAACTATGGCTACACCTTC. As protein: CAIRDSSNYGYTF.

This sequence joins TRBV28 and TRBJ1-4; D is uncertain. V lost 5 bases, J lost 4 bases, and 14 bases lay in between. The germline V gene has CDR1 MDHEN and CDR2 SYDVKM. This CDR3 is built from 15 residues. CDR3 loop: CASSPPEGINEKLFF. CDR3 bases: TGTGCCAGCAGTCCCCCTGAGGGTATTAATGAAAAACTGTTTTTT.

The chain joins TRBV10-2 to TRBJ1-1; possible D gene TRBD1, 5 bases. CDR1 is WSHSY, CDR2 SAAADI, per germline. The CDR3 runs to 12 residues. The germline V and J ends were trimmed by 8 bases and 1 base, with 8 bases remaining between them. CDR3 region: CASGTGNTEAFF. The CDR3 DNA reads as TGCGCCAGCGGTACAGGGAACACTGAAGCTTTCTTT.

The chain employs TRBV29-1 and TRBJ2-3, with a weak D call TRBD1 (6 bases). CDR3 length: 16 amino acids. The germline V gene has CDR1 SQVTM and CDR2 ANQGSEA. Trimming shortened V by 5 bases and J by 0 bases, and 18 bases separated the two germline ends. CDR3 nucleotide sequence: TGCAGCGTTAGACCCAGGGGTGCTGGGAGCACAGATACGCAGTATTTT. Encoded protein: CSVRPRGAGSTDTQYF.

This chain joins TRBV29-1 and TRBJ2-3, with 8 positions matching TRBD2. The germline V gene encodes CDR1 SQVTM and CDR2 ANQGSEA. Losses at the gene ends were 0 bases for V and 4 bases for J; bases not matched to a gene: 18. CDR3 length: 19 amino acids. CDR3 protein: CSVEDNGGAAGFEADTQYF. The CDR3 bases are TGCAGCGTTGAAGACAACGGGGGGGCCGCGGGGTTTGAGGCAGATACGCAGTATTTT.

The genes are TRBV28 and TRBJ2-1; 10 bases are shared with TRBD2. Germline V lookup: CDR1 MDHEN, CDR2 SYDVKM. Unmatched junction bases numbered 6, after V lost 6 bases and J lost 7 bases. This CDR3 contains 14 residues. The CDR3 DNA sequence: TGTGCCAGCAGACTCAGCGGGAGGGTGAATGAGCAGTTCTTC. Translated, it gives CASRLSGRVNEQFF.

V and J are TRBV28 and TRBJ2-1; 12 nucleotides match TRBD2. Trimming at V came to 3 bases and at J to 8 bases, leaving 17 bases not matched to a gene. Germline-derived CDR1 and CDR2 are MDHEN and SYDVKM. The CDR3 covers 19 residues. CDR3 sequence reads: CASSLEFLLAGGPSYEQFF. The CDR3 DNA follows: TGTGCCAGCAGTTTGGAATTTCTTCTAGCGGGGGGGCCTTCGTATGAGCAGTTCTTC.

CDR3 sequence: CASSTGKTEAFF. In DNA form, the CDR3 reads TGTGCCAGCAGTACAGGGAAGACTGAAGCTTTCTTT. The rearrangement uses TRBV6-2 or TRBV6-3 and TRBJ1-1, with D perhaps TRBD1 (6 bases). The CDR3 is made up of 12 amino acids. Trimming left V 5 bases short and J 5 bases short, with 9 bases between. In germline, CDR1 is MNHEY, CDR2 SVGEGT.

The CDR3 bases are TGCGCCAGCAGCTGGACCAGGGGGCCGGGGAGCTATGGCTACACCTTC. It translates to CASSWTRGPGSYGYTF. The chain carries TRBV4-1 and TRBJ1-2, with 8 bases aligning to TRBD1. The CDR3 is made up of 16 amino acids. The J segment lost 4 bases and the V segment lost 5 bases, leaving 12 bases of the junction unmatched. From germline, CDR1 is MGHRA and CDR2 YSYEKL.